This T cell receptor beta chain was retrieved from a study of T cells after yellow fever vaccination. General study results and limits: Relatively few clonotypes were ones that appeared in both CD4 and CD8 compartments. Post-booster repertoires again held most primary-vaccination clones (roughly 96% CD4, 80% to 90% CD8).

There are 18 residues in the CDR3. In this sample, this clonotype turned up a few times. Antigen unknown. Each CDR3 protein is one row after TCRdb ran MiXCR on the 5' RACE reads. The sample includes around 600,000 distinct CDR3 sequences, around an eighth of them seen just once. This specimen consisted of PBMCs, obtained on the day of the yellow fever booster vaccination. This receptor was taken from a man under 40 who received the YFV17D yellow fever vaccine. The chain links TRBV21-1 to TRBJ1-5. TRBV21-1 is described as a pseudogene. CDR3 amino acids: CATKTEGAHQVSNQPQHF. CDR3 in DNA: TGTGCCACCAAAACTGAGGGCGCTCACCAGGTCAGCAATCAGCCCCAGCATTTT.